A selection of T cell receptor beta chains follows, all from one sample in a study of blood T cell repertoires in COVID-19. Generated by immunoSEQ multiplex PCR, the TCRdb table keeps only in-frame clones and is missing some. The table lists fewer than 250,000 clones, approximately 80% of them singletons. What was sequenced was peripheral blood. The receptors stem from a woman between 65 and 79 years old with acute or convalescent COVID-19. CDR3s include the opening cysteine and the closing phenylalanine or tryptophan. A D gene is named only where the DNA matches it firmly. Where a row states a size, it is once, few, many or the class of an expanded clone; other rows omit it.

j_gene | d_gene | abundance | v_gene | CDR3nt | CDR3aa
TRBJ2-7 | TRBD1 | once | TRBV28 | TGTGCCAGCGGTCCCGGGACAGGGTATTCTTACGAGCAGTACTTC | CASGPGTGYSYEQYF
TRBJ2-7 | . | . | TRBV10-2 | TGCGCCAGCGTCAAGAGGGGAGGAGTCTCCTACGAGCAGTACTTC | CASVKRGGVSYEQYF
TRBJ1-1 | . | . | TRBV5-6 | TGTGCCAGCAGCTTCGGGACAGAAGCTTTCTTT | CASSFGTEAFF
TRBJ2-1 | . | . | TRBV24-1 | TGTGCCACCAGTGACCCCACAGGGAGCTCCTACAATGAGCAGTTCTTC | CATSDPTGSSYNEQFF
TRBJ1-5 | TRBD1 | few | TRBV19 | TGTGCCAGTAGTACCTTACCAGGGGGAAATCAGCCCCAGCATTTT | CASSTLPGGNQPQHF
TRBJ2-7 | . | . | TRBV7-9 | TGTGCCAGCAGCTTCACTGGGACTTACGAGCAGTACTTC | CASSFTGTYEQYF
TRBJ1-2 | . | few | TRBV10-1 | TGCGCCAGCAGTCCGGGGGACTATGGCTACACCTTC | CASSPGDYGYTF
TRBJ2-2 | . | . | TRBV6-5 | TGTGCCAGTCGTAGGGGGGGCCCCGGGGAGCTGTTTTTT | CASRRGGPGELFF
TRBJ2-1 | . | once | TRBV5-1 | TGCGCCAGCAGTCCCGTCCAGAACAGTGAGCAGTTCTTC | CASSPVQNSEQFF
TRBJ1-3 | TRBD1 | . | TRBV6-1 | TGTGCCAGCAGTGAAGGGACAGGCGACTCTGGAAACACCATATATTTT | CASSEGTGDSGNTIYF
TRBJ1-1 | TRBD1 | . | TRBV18 | TGTGCCAGCTTGAACCGGGACAGGATAAGTGAGTTCTTT | CASLNRDRISEFF
TRBJ2-6 | TRBD1 | . | TRBV4-2 | TGTGCCAGCAGCCAAGACGGGACAGTCGGGGCCAACGTCCTGACTTTC | CASSQDGTVGANVLTF
TRBJ1-6 | . | . | TRBV4-3 | TGCGCCAGCAGCCAAGATAGCATCCCCAATTCACCCCTCCACTTT | CASSQDSIPNSPLHF
TRBJ1-2 | . | . | TRBV6-5 | TGTGCCAGCACCGGAGCAGGGGCCAACTATGGCTACACCTTC | CASTGAGANYGYTF
TRBJ1-6 | . | . | TRBV19 | TGTGCCACCCAGGGGAGGGGAGGATCACCCCTCCACTTT | CATQGRGGSPLHF
TRBJ1-5 | . | . | TRBV15 | TGTGCCACCAGCAGAGACCCGGGGGGGAATCAGCCCCAGCATTTT | CATSRDPGGNQPQHF
TRBJ1-4 | TRBD1 | . | TRBV7-2 | TGTGCCAGCAGCCCCGGCAGGGGGCGGCCTAACAAAAAACTGTTTTTT | CASSPGRGRPNKKLFF
TRBJ1-5 | TRBD1 | once | TRBV4-2 | TGTGCCAGCAGCCAAGAACTAGGGACAGGAGTTAGCAATCAGCCCCAGCATTTT | CASSQELGTGVSNQPQHF
TRBJ2-1 | . | once | TRBV5-6 | TGTGCCAGCAGTGACTCAGGAGTGCGGGTCCCCGGTGAGCAGTTCTTC | CASSDSGVRVPGEQFF
TRBJ1-4 | . | . | TRBV15 | TGTGCCACCAGATTTAACAGCCTAGGGGATGAAAAACTGTTTTTT | CATRFNSLGDEKLFF
TRBJ1-5 | . | once | TRBV5-6 | TGTGCCAGCAGCTTGGCCCTGGGGTTTGGAGGGCAGCCCCAGCATTTT | CASSLALGFGGQPQHF
TRBJ1-5 | . | . | TRBV19 | TGTGCCAGTAGTACCTCTTCGACAGGTAATCAGCCCCAGCATTTT | CASSTSSTGNQPQHF
TRBJ1-4 | TRBD1 | . | TRBV7-2 | TGTGCCAGCAGCTTGAGCTGGCCTCCTCGAGGACAGGGGTCTGAAAAACTGTTTTTT | CASSLSWPPRGQGSEKLFF
TRBJ1-5 | . | . | TRBV7-9 | TGTGCCAGCAGCGGTGGCGGCCTAAATCAGCCCCAGCATTTT | CASSGGGLNQPQHF
TRBJ1-1 | TRBD1 | . | TRBV6-5 | TGTGCCAGCACCCAAGACAGGGTTGGCACTGAAGCTTTCTTT | CASTQDRVGTEAFF
TRBJ1-1 | TRBD1 | . | TRBV29-1 | TGCAGCGTTGAAGCAAGTCCAGGGGGCTGGAACACTGAAGCTTTCTTT | CSVEASPGGWNTEAFF
TRBJ1-1 | . | . | TRBV5-1 | TGCGCCAGCAGCCCACTTTGGCCTCCGCAGGAGCGGCCTTTCTTT | CASSPLWPPQERPFF
TRBJ1-1 | . | few | TRBV6-5 | TGTGCCAGCAGTACCGGGACTTCGATAAACAGGGCTTTCTTT | CASSTGTSINRAFF
TRBJ1-2 | . | . | TRBV12-3/TRBV12-4 | TGTGCCAGCAGCCAGGGGTGGGATGGCTACACCTTC | CASSQGWDGYTF
TRBJ1-1 | . | . | TRBV6-2/TRBV6-3 | TGTGCCAGCAGTTCTTTTCGGAACACTGAAGCTTTCTTT | CASSSFRNTEAFF
TRBJ2-5 | . | . | TRBV11-2 | TGTGCCAGCAGCTGGACGGGGGAAAAGACCCAGTACTTC | CASSWTGEKTQYF
TRBJ1-1 | . | . | TRBV30 | TGTGCCTGGAGTCGGCAGGTGAACACTGAAGCTTTCTTT | CAWSRQVNTEAFF
TRBJ2-7 | TRBD2 | . | TRBV7-2 | TGTGCCAGCAGCCCGGCTCGGACTAGGGGCGAGCAGTACTTC | CASSPARTRGEQYF
TRBJ2-1 | . | once | TRBV24-1 | TGTGCCACCAGTGAGGGGACGGGAGTTTACAATGAGCAGTTCTTC | CATSEGTGVYNEQFF
TRBJ2-1 | TRBD2 | . | TRBV12-5 | TGTGCTAGTGGTGCCGCGACTAGCGGCCCTTACAATGAGCAGTTCTTC | CASGAATSGPYNEQFF
TRBJ2-7 | . | few | TRBV28 | TGTGCCAGCAGTAGGACAGACTACGAGCAGTACTTC | CASSRTDYEQYF
TRBJ1-6 | TRBD1 | once | TRBV28 | TGTGCCAGCAGTTTACCCGACAGGGGCAGGTATTCACCCCTCCACTTT | CASSLPDRGRYSPLHF
TRBJ1-2 | . | . | TRBV6-5 | TGTGCCAGCAGTTACCGACCGTGGCGGGGTGATGGCTACACCTTC | CASSYRPWRGDGYTF
TRBJ2-1 | TRBD2 | . | TRBV11-2 | TGTGCCAGCAGCTTATCCCTAGCGGGATACTACAATGAGCAGTTCTTC | CASSLSLAGYYNEQFF
TRBJ2-7 | TRBD1 | . | TRBV28 | TGTGCCAGCAGGGGACAGGGGGCGTTTGACTACGAGCAGTACTTC | CASRGQGAFDYEQYF
TRBJ1-2 | TRBD1 | . | TRBV7-9 | TGTGCCAGCAGCTTGGGACAGGAGTCCTATGGCTACACCTTC | CASSLGQESYGYTF
TRBJ1-2 | . | . | TRBV3-1/TRBV3-2 | TGTGCCAGCAGCCAACCAAGGGACAAGATTTTGTTC | CASSQPRDKILF
TRBJ1-2 | . | . | TRBV30 | TGTGCCTGGAGTAAGGGAGGGTCAACTAACTATGGCTACACCTTC | CAWSKGGSTNYGYTF
TRBJ2-3 | TRBD2 | once | TRBV7-9 | TGTGCCAGCAGCTTTGGTAGCGGGGGGCCTCGCACAGATACGCAGTATTTT | CASSFGSGGPRTDTQYF
TRBJ2-7 | . | . | TRBV4-2 | TGTGCCAGCAGCCAAGACCGGGACATCTCCTACGAGCAGTACTTC | CASSQDRDISYEQYF